This T cell receptor beta chain was recorded in a study of blood T cell repertoires in COVID-19. TCRdb keeps only in-frame clones here, not all; method: immunoSEQ multiplex PCR. The sample carries 150,000 to 200,000 clones, about 78% recorded once. This CDR3 comprises 14 residues. Germline V gene sequence: CDR1 SEHNR, CDR2 FQNEAQ (reference sequence). Trimming removed 8 bases from V and 10 bases from J, with 23 bases in between. This TCR was recovered from a woman aged 50 to 60 who had recovered from COVID-19. The sample was PBMCs or T cells enriched from blood (not recorded which). The rearrangement uses TRBV7-9 and TRBJ1-1; D is perhaps TRBD1 (6 bases). The chain's CDR3 is CASRVDSPASGAFF. CDR3 nucleotides: TGTGCCAGCCGGGTGGACAGCCCCGCGTCAGGAGCTTTCTTT.